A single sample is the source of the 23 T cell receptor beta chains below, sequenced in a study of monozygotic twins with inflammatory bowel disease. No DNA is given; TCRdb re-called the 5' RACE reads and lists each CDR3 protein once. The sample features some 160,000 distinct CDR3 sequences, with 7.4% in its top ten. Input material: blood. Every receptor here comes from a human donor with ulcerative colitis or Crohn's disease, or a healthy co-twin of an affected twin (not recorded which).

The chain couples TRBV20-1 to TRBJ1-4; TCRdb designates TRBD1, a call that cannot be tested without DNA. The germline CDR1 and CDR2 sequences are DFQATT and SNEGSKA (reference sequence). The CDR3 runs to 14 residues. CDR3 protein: CSAQYDRGFEKLFF.

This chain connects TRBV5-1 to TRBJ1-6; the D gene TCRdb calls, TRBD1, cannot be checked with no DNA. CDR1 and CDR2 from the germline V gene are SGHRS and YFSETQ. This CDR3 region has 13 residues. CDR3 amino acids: CASSFQGNSPLHF.

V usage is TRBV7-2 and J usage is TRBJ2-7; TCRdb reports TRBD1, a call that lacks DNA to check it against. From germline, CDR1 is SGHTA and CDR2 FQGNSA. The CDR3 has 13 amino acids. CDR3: CASSLGTVYEQYF.

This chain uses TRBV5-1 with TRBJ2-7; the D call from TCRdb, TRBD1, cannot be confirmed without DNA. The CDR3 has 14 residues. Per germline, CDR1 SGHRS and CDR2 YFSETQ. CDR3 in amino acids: CASSLPGTAYEQYF.

CDR3 sequence: CSALTPGFYEQYF. The chain uses TRBV20-1 and TRBJ2-7; TCRdb gives TRBD1 as the D gene, but with no DNA this cannot be confirmed. The CDR3 has 13 residues. Per the germline V gene, CDR1 is DFQATT and CDR2 is SNEGSKA (reference sequence).

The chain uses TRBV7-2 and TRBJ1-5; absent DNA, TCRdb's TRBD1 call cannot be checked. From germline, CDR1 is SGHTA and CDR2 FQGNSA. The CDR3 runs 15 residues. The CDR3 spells CASSPNTGSNQPQHF.

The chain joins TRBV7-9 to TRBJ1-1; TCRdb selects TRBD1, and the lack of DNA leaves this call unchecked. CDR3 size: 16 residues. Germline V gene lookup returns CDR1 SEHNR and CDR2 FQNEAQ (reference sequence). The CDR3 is CASSLWAGVPNTEAFF.

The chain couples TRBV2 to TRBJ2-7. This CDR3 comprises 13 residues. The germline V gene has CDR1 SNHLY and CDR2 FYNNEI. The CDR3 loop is CASSVGSSGEQYF.

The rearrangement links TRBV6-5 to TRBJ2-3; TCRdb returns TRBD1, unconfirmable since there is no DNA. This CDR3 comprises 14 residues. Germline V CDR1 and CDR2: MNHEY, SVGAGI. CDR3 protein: CASSYSGTTDTQYF.

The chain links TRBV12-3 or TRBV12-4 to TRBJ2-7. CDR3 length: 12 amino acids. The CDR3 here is CASSLRSYEQYF.

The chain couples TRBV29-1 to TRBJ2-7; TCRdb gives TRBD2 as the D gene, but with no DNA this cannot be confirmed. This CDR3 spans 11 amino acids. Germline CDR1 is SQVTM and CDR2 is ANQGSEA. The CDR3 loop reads CSVRGGHEQYF.

The CDR3 region is CASSLAETEKLFF. The rearrangement uses TRBV7-2 and TRBJ1-4. Germline V gene sequence: CDR1 SGHTA, CDR2 FQGNSA. CDR3 size: 13 residues.

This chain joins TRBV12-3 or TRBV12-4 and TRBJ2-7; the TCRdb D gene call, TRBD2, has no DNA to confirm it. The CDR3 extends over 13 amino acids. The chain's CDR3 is CASSSGRSYEQYF.

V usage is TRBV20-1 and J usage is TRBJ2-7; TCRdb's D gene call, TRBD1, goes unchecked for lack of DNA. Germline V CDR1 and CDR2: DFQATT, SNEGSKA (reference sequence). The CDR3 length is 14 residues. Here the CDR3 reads CSARDRRKTYEQYF.

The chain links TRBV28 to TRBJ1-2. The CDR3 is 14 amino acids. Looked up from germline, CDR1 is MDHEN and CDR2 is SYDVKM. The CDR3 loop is CASSLLGSMAGYTF.

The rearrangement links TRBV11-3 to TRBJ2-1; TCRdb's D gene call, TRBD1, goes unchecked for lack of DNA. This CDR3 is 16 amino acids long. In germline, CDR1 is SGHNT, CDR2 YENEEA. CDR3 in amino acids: CASSLGAPGAYNEQFF.

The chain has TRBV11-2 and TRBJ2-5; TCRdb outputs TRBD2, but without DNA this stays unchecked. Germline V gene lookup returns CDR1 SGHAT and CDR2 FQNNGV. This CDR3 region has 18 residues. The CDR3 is CASSWERALGHIQETQYF.

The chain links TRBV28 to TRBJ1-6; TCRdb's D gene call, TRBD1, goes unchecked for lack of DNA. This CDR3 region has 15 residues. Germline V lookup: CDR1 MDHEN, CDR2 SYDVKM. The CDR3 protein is CASSFPGGENSPLHF.

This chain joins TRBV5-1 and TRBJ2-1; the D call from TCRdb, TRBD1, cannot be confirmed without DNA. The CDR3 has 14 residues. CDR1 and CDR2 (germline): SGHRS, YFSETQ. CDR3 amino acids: CASSQDRIGNEQFF.

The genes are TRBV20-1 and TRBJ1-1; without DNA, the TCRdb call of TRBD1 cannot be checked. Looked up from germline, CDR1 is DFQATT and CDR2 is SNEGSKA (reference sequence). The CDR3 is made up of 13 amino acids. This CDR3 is CSASSRADTEAFF.

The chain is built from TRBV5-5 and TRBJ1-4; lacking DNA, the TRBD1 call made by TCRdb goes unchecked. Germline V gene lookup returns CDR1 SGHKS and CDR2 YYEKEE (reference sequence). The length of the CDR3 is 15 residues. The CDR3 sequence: CASSPPGTEYEKLFF. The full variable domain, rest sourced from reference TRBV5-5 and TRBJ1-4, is DAGVTQSPTHLIKTRGQQVTLRCSPISGHKSVSWYQQVLGQGPQFIFQYYEKEERGRGNFPDRFSARQFPNYSSELNVNALLLGDSALYLCASSPPGTEYEKLFFGSGTQLSVL.

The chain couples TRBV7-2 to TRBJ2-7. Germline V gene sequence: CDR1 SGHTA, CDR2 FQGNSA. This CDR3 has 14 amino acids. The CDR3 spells CASSIDGFRYEQYF.

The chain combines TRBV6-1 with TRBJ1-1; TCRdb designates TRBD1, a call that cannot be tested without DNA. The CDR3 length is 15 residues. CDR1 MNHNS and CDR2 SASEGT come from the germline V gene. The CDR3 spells CASRLYSPGDTEAFF.